Sequencing of this TCR beta chain was carried out in a study of vaccination effects on CD4 cells after COVID-19. Antigen-specific CD4+ T cell clonotypes were called by their expansion after viral peptide-pool culture in ViraFEST. Isolating CD4+ T cells followed about 11 days of culture. Prior SARS-CoV-2 infection was absent in the vaccine recipients, as shown by negative nucleocapsid antibodies. Note on this clone: No antigen is known for it.

Assay: immunoSEQ multiplex PCR; the TCRdb copy retains only in-frame clones and omits some. The sample yields roughly 65,000 clones, about 72% seen once. The CDR3 sequence is 14 residues long. V shed 5 bases and J shed 8 bases, with 18 bases lying between them. In germline, CDR1 is SQVTM, CDR2 ANQGSEA. Sequences were derived from CD4+ T cells from PBMCs cultured with HCoV-NL63 spike peptides, sampled before COVID-19 vaccination. The V and J genes are TRBV29-1 and TRBJ1-4, with D perhaps TRBD1 (6 bases). The receptor was derived from a human donor who received a COVID-19 vaccine. The CDR3 protein is CSVSGAGGGEKLFF. DNA for the CDR3: TGCAGCGTTTCTGGGGCCGGAGGGGGGGAAAAACTGTTTTTT.